The T cell receptor beta chain described here comes from a study of blood T cell repertoires in COVID-19. This table comes from immunoSEQ multiplex PCR, and its TCRdb copy is limited to in-frame clones, with some not included. The repertoire includes about 110,000 clones, more than 65% of them detected once, and roughly 1.6% sits in the top ten. The V and J ends lost 5 bases and 1 base respectively, with 8 bases between them. Germline V gene sequence: CDR1 SGHVS, CDR2 FNYEAQ. The CDR3 consists of 14 residues. This clonotype originated in a man in his fifties with acute or convalescent COVID-19. This rearrangement joins TRBV7-6 to TRBJ2-2; TRBD1 might be the D (6 bases). Sequenced: peripheral blood. The CDR3 reads CASSQGQNTGELFF. CDR3 DNA: TGTGCCAGCAGCCAGGGACAGAACACCGGGGAGCTGTTTTTT.